Below, 8 T cell receptor beta chains from the same sample are listed, as sequenced in a study of beta chain features in type 1 diabetes. Expressed TCRB transcripts were sequenced after all isolated RNA was converted to cDNA. Sequencing was performed with immunoSEQ multiplex PCR; in TCRdb, only in-frame clones are kept and a portion is missing. The table shows 250,000 to 350,000 clones, with more than 9.5% occurring only once. The sample comprised naive CD4+ T cells from blood. The receptors derive from a young woman in good health.

This chain uses TRBV6-5 with TRBJ1-5; tentatively, D is TRBD1 (6 bases). CDR3 length: 15 residues. Trimming removed 5 bases from V and 2 bases from J, with 13 bases in between. Germline V gene lookup returns CDR1 MNHEY and CDR2 SVGAGI. CDR3 in DNA: TGTGCCAGCAGTACAACAGGGATGGGCAATCAGCCCCAGCATTTT. It translates to CASSTTGMGNQPQHF.

This chain joins TRBV7-2 and TRBJ2-2; tentative D call: TRBD2 (6 bases). V gave up 3 bases and J gave up 7 bases, with 15 bases separating them. Per the germline V gene, CDR1 is SGHTA and CDR2 is FQGNSA. CDR3 length: 15 amino acids. The CDR3 loop reads CASSLASATGGELFF. DNA of the CDR3: TGTGCCAGCAGCTTGGCTAGCGCAACTGGCGGGGAGCTGTTTTTT.

CDR3 amino acids: CAISEEGNQPQHF. The CDR3 DNA is TGTGCCATCAGTGAGGAGGGTAATCAGCCCCAGCATTTT. The chain combines TRBV10-3 with TRBJ1-5; D remains unclear. Per germline, CDR1 ENHRY and CDR2 SYGVKD. This CDR3 spans 13 amino acids. V was clipped by 2 bases and J by 4 bases, with 6 bases between them.

This clone was observed a handful of times. The genes are TRBV5-1 and TRBJ2-7; the match to TRBD1 covers 8 bases. Germline V CDR1 and CDR2: SGHRS, YFSETQ. There are 14 residues in the CDR3. With V trimmed by 5 bases and J by 3 bases, 7 bases remained unmatched. CDR3 coding DNA: TGCGCCAGCAGTCAGGGACAGGAGAACTACGAGCAGTACTTC. It specifies CASSQGQENYEQYF.

This clone was counted only a few times. J is TRBJ2-3 and V is TRBV7-2, with 8 nucleotides matching TRBD2. The germline V gene encodes CDR1 SGHTA and CDR2 FQGNSA. The V segment lost 5 bases and the J segment 4 bases; nucleotides outside the gene matches: 5. CDR3 length equals 14 residues. For the CDR3, the DNA is TGTGCCAGCAGCAGCGGGAGAGGACCAGATACGCAGTATTTT. The encoded protein is CASSSGRGPDTQYF.

This clone was counted between two and nine times. This sequence joins TRBV30 and TRBJ1-2; no clear D. CDR3 length equals 11 residues. Trimming left V 2 bases short and J 8 bases short, with 9 bases between. CDR1 and CDR2 (germline): GTSNPN, SVGIG (reference sequence). The CDR3 protein is CAWSTAGGYTF. CDR3 sequence (DNA): TGTGCCTGGAGTACAGCCGGCGGCTACACCTTC.

The V gene is TRBV23-1, the J gene TRBJ1-4; D possibly corresponds to TRBD1 (6 bases). TRBV23-1 is an open reading frame whose function is uncertain. V lost 2 bases and J lost 3, with 19 bases in between. The CDR3 has 18 residues. CDR3 nucleotides: TGCGCCAGCAGTCAAAGTCTGGGGGCAGGGCTGGCTAATGAAAAACTGTTTTTT. Its protein is CASSQSLGAGLANEKLFF.

This clone was detected only a few times. DNA of the CDR3: TGCGCCAGCAGCCACAGTCTAGCCTACGAGCAGTACTTC. Translated: CASSHSLAYEQYF. The chain joins TRBV4-3 to TRBJ2-7; D is unclear. Looked up from germline, CDR1 is LGHNA and CDR2 is YSLEER. CDR3 size: 13 residues. V was pared by 3 bases and J by 2 bases, with 8 bases between.